A selection of T cell receptor beta chains follows, all from one sample in a study of blood T cell repertoires in COVID-19. Measured with immunoSEQ multiplex PCR; TCRdb has only the in-frame clones, and not every one. This table has approximately 35,000 clones, 85% appearing once. What was sequenced was peripheral blood. The receptors originated from a man aged 55 to 69 with active COVID-19. Both conserved end residues are part of each CDR3. D genes are given only for firm matches. Only part of the rows carry a size: once, few, many, or a class if the clone is expanded.

V	length	J	size	D	DNA	CDR3
TRBV28	14	TRBJ1-4	-	TRBD1	TGTGCCAGCAGTTTCGGGACAGGGGGTGAAAAACTGTTTTTT	CASSFGTGGEKLFF
TRBV9	14	TRBJ1-2	-	-	TGTGCCAGCAGTCCTGACAGGAGAAACTATGGCTACACCTTC	CASSPDRRNYGYTF
TRBV6-2/TRBV6-3	16	TRBJ2-1	-	TRBD2	TGTGCCAGCAGTTCCCCTGCAGCGGGAATCGACAATGAGCAGTTCTTC	CASSSPAAGIDNEQFF
TRBV18	14	TRBJ1-1	-	-	TGTGCCAGCGCAATAAACCCCGGAGAGACTGAAGCTTTCTTT	CASAINPGETEAFF
TRBV20-1	10	TRBJ2-7	-	-	TGCAGTGCTGGGGAGTACGAGCAGTACTTC	CSAGEYEQYF
TRBV6-5	13	TRBJ1-6	-	-	TGTGCCAGCAGTTCCGGCAGGCACTCACCCCTCCACTTT	CASSSGRHSPLHF
TRBV5-1	16	TRBJ2-1	-	TRBD2	TGCGCCAGCAGCCGCAGGAGGACTAGCGCGAACAATGAGCAGTTCTTC	CASSRRRTSANNEQFF
TRBV25-1	13	TRBJ2-1	-	-	TGTGCCAGCAGTGAAAAGGTGGCGGATGAGCAGTTCTTC	CASSEKVADEQFF
TRBV5-1	14	TRBJ2-7	-	-	TGCGCCAGCAGCTTGCTTCCCGACAGCTACGAGCAGTACTTC	CASSLLPDSYEQYF
TRBV6-5	13	TRBJ1-2	-	-	TGTGCCAGCAGAATCGGAGCCAACTATGGCTACACCTTC	CASRIGANYGYTF
TRBV5-1	15	TRBJ2-7	-	TRBD2	TGCGCCAGCAGCACAGGGACTAGCGGCCCCTACGAGCAGTACTTC	CASSTGTSGPYEQYF
TRBV11-3	17	TRBJ2-1	-	TRBD2	TGTGCCAGCAGCCCTCAGCTTTGGGCGGGAGTAAACGATGAGCAGTTCTTC	CASSPQLWAGVNDEQFF
TRBV24-1	15	TRBJ2-7	-	-	TGTGCCACCAGTGATCGACAGGTCGGCACCTACGAGCAGTACTTC	CATSDRQVGTYEQYF
TRBV6-5	15	TRBJ1-2	-	TRBD1	TGTGCCAGCAGAGACCCGTCCTGGACAGGGGATGGCTACACCTTC	CASRDPSWTGDGYTF
TRBV7-8	16	TRBJ1-2	-	-	TGTGCCCGCAGCTCCTTTCCCCGGGGGCGGGGGGCAGGCTACACCTTC	CARSSFPRGRGAGYTF
TRBV6-1	16	TRBJ1-4	-	TRBD1	TGTGCCAGCAGTGATACAGGGGGACCCAATAATGAAAAACTGTTTTTT	CASSDTGGPNNEKLFF
TRBV19	13	TRBJ2-7	few	TRBD1	TGTGCCAGTAGTTCCGCAGGGGGTCGCGAGCAGTACTTC	CASSSAGGREQYF
TRBV2	12	TRBJ1-3	-	-	TGTGCCAGCAGGACAGAGGGAAACACCATATATTTT	CASRTEGNTIYF
TRBV19	14	TRBJ2-7	few	TRBD2	TGTGCCAGCCGCCCTAGCGGTAGCTCCTACGAGCAGTACTTC	CASRPSGSSYEQYF
TRBV28	12	TRBJ1-3	-	-	TGTGCCAGCACCAGGCCTGGAAACACCATATATTTT	CASTRPGNTIYF
TRBV6-2/TRBV6-3	14	TRBJ1-5	-	-	TGTGCCAGCAGTTCCGGGACTAGAAGCCAGCCCCAGCATTTT	CASSSGTRSQPQHF
TRBV15	17	TRBJ2-1	-	TRBD2	TGTGCCACCAGCAGAGATACCGGGACTAGCGGCCCCGATGAGCAGTTCTTC	CATSRDTGTSGPDEQFF
TRBV11-2	15	TRBJ1-2	-	TRBD1	TGTGCCAGCAGCTTGGATAGGTCCAGGGGGGACGGCTACACCTTC	CASSLDRSRGDGYTF
TRBV20-1	13	TRBJ2-1	-	TRBD2	TGCAGTGCTAGTCTGAGGCGGGAGAATGAGCAGTTCTTC	CSASLRRENEQFF
TRBV4-1	16	TRBJ2-3	-	TRBD2	TGCGCCAGCAGCCAAGCGCCGGGAGGATACACAGATACGCAGTATTTT	CASSQAPGGYTDTQYF
TRBV7-2	16	TRBJ2-3	-	TRBD2	TGTGCCAGCAACGAACGTAGCGGGTCTAGCACAGATACGCAGTATTTT	CASNERSGSSTDTQYF
TRBV6-6	12	TRBJ2-7	few	-	TGTGCCAGTAAGGAGGGCCGGAACGAGCAGTACTTC	CASKEGRNEQYF
TRBV5-1	15	TRBJ2-1	few	TRBD2	TGCGCCAGCAGCTTGGAACTAGCGGCGTACAATGAGCAGTTCTTC	CASSLELAAYNEQFF
TRBV13	17	TRBJ2-5	once	TRBD2	TGTGCCAGCAGCTCCGTCGGGGGTAGCGGGAGGGAAGAGACCCAGTACTTC	CASSSVGGSGREETQYF
TRBV5-1	13	TRBJ1-1	few	-	TGCGCCAGCAGCCAAGGACAGATCACTGAAGCTTTCTTT	CASSQGQITEAFF
TRBV5-5	15	TRBJ1-2	once	-	TGTGCCAGCAGCTTGATGTCACAGGGCAACTCAGACTACACCTTC	CASSLMSQGNSDYTF
TRBV6-2/TRBV6-3	14	TRBJ1-2	-	-	TGTGCCAGCAGACCTTCCCCAGTCTACTATGGCTACACCTTC	CASRPSPVYYGYTF
TRBV9	18	TRBJ2-1	-	TRBD2	TGTGCCAGCAGCGCATCGGGAGGATCGGGGGGTTCCTACAATGAGCAGTTCTTC	CASSASGGSGGSYNEQFF
TRBV6-5	12	TRBJ2-7	-	TRBD1	TGTGCCAGCACCGGGACAGGGGACGAGCAGTACTTC	CASTGTGDEQYF
TRBV14	17	TRBJ2-1	-	-	TGTGCCAGCAGCCCCCTCGGGGGGCGGGACGACTACAATGAGCAGTTCTTC	CASSPLGGRDDYNEQFF
TRBV28	13	TRBJ2-1	-	TRBD1	TGTGCCAGCAGTCAGGGGGCGCGGAATGAGCAGTTCTTC	CASSQGARNEQFF
TRBV27	20	TRBJ1-1	medium-sized	TRBD1	TGTGCCAGCAGGGGATCCGGGACATCAGGGGGCAGGGGGAAGAACACTGAAGCTTTCTTT	CASRGSGTSGGRGKNTEAFF
TRBV29-1	11	TRBJ1-2	-	-	TGCAGCGTCGAAGACTTATATGGCTACACCTTC	CSVEDLYGYTF
TRBV7-2	16	TRBJ2-2	-	TRBD2	TGTGCCAGCAGCCCCGGAATAGCGGGAAGGGTCGGGGAGCTGTTTTTT	CASSPGIAGRVGELFF
TRBV4-1	16	TRBJ2-5	-	TRBD2	TGCGCCAGCAGCCAAGAATCAGCGGGAGGACAAGAGACCCAGTACTTC	CASSQESAGGQETQYF
TRBV19	13	TRBJ2-2	-	-	TGTGCCAGTCTGGGACCAGGGGCCGGGGAGCTGTTTTTT	CASLGPGAGELFF
TRBV27	14	TRBJ1-5	-	TRBD1	TGTGCCAGCAGAGGACAGGGGGCGCGACAGCCCCAGCATTTT	CASRGQGARQPQHF
TRBV6-5	15	TRBJ2-5	-	TRBD2	TGTGCCAGCGGCTCACTAGCGGGAATCGAAAAGACCCAGTACTTC	CASGSLAGIEKTQYF
TRBV29-1	13	TRBJ1-5	-	-	TGCAGCGCTAGAGGGGGATTGAATCAGCCCCAGCATTTT	CSARGGLNQPQHF
TRBV5-1	16	TRBJ1-2	-	TRBD1	TGCGCCAGCAGCTACAACCAGGGGGCAAGGGACTATGGCTACACCTTC	CASSYNQGARDYGYTF
TRBV28	11	TRBJ1-4	-	-	TGTGCCATCAGGACAGACGAAAAACTGTTTTTT	CAIRTDEKLFF
TRBV9	16	TRBJ2-3	-	-	TGTGCCAGCAGCGTAGATGTGGGAGGTAGCACAGATACGCAGTATTTT	CASSVDVGGSTDTQYF
TRBV5-8	15	TRBJ2-1	once	TRBD2	TGTGCCAGCAGCTTAGGGGGACTAGGGGACAATGAGCAGTTCTTC	CASSLGGLGDNEQFF
TRBV4-2	16	TRBJ2-2	-	TRBD2	TGTGCCAGCAGCCAAGAAACGGGAGGGTGGACCGGGGAGCTGTTTTTT	CASSQETGGWTGELFF
TRBV19	14	TRBJ2-2	-	-	TGTGCCAGTAGTATAGCGGGAAACACCGGGGAGCTGTTTTTT	CASSIAGNTGELFF
TRBV18	16	TRBJ2-2	few	TRBD2	TGTGCCAGCTCACAATCGGGAGGTTCGAACACCGGGGAGCTGTTTTTT	CASSQSGGSNTGELFF
TRBV2	13	TRBJ2-5	-	-	TGTGCCAGCAGTGACCAGGGGCGAGGGACCCAGTACTTC	CASSDQGRGTQYF
TRBV28	15	TRBJ2-7	-	-	TGTGCCAGCAGTCTACGGCGGGGTATCAGCCACGAGCAGTACTTC	CASSLRRGISHEQYF
TRBV24-1	14	TRBJ2-7	once	TRBD2	TGTGCCACCAGTCCCGCGGGGGTCGGCTACGAGCAGTACTTC	CATSPAGVGYEQYF
TRBV5-5	13	TRBJ2-5	-	-	TGTGCCAGCAGCTTGGCGAAGCGGGAGACCCAGTACTTC	CASSLAKRETQYF
TRBV7-7	19	TRBJ2-5	-	TRBD2	TGTGCCAGCAGCTTAGGTTGGGGACTAGCGGGAGGGCCCCAAGAGACCCAGTACTTC	CASSLGWGLAGGPQETQYF
TRBV6-5	15	TRBJ2-4	-	-	TGTGCCAGCAGTTTGACAGTGCTAGCCAAAAACATTCAGTACTTC	CASSLTVLAKNIQYF
TRBV3-1/TRBV3-2	11	TRBJ2-1	-	-	TGTGCCAGTCGGGGGGCCAATGAGCAGTTCTTC	CASRGANEQFF